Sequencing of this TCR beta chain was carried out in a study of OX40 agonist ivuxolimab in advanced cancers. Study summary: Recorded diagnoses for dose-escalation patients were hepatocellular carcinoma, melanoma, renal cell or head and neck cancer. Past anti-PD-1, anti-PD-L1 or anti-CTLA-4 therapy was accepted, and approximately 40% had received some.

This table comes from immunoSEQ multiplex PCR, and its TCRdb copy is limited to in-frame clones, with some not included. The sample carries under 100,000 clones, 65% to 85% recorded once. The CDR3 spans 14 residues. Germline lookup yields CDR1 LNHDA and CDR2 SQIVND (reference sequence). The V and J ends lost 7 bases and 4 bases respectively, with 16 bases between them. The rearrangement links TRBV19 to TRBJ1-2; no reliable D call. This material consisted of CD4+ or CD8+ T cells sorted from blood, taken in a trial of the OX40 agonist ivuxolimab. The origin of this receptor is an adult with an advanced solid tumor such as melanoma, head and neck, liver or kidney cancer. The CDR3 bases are TGTGCCAGTATTTCAATCAACAGCTTCTATGGCTACACCTTC. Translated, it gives CASISINSFYGYTF.